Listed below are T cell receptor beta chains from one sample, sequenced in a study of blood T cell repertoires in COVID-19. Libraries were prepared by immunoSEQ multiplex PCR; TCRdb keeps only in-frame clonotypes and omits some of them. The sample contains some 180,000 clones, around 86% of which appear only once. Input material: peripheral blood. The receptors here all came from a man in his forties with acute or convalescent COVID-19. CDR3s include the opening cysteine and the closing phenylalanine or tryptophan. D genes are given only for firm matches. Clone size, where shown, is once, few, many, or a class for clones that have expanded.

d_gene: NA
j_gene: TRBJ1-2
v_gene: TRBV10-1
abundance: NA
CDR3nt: TGCGCCAGCAGTGATTTTACTTCCCGAGATTACTATGGCTACACCTTC
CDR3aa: CASSDFTSRDYYGYTF

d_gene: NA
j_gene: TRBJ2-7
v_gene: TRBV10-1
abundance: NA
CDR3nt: TGCGCCAGCAGTGGTCAAGGAATTTGGCAGGCCCCCTACGAGCAGTACTTC
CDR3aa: CASSGQGIWQAPYEQYF

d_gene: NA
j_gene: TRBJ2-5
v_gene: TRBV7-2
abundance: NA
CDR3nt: TGTGCCAGCAGCTTCGGCGGGGGCCGGGCCCAGTACTTC
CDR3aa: CASSFGGGRAQYF

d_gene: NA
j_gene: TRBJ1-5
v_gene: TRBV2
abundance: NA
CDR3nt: TGTGCCAGCAGTGAAGCCCAGGGGATTCAGCCCCAGCATTTT
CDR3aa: CASSEAQGIQPQHF

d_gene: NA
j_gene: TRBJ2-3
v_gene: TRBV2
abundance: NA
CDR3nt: TGTGCCAGCAGTGAAGCTAGCCCCCAGGGGAATACGCAGTATTTT
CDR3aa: CASSEASPQGNTQYF

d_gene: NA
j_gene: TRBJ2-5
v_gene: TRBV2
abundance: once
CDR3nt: TGTGCCAGCAGTGAACGAGGAGGTGGCCAGTACTTC
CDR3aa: CASSERGGGQYF

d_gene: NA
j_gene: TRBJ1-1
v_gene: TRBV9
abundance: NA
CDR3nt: TGTGCCAGCAGCCTAACGGGACAGAACACTGAAGCTTTCTTT
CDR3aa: CASSLTGQNTEAFF

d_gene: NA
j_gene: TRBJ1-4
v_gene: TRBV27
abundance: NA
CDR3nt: TGTGCCAGCAGTCCAACAGGGAGTAAAAATGAAAAACTGTTTTTT
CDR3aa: CASSPTGSKNEKLFF

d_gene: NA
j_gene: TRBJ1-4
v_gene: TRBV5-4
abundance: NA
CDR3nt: TGTGCCAGCAGCAGGGGAAAGACTAATGAAAAACTGTTTTTT
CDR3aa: CASSRGKTNEKLFF

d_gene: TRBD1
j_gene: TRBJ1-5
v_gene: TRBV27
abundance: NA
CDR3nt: TGTGCCAGCAGTTTAAGGACAGGCCCCCTTCAGCCCCAGCATTTT
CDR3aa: CASSLRTGPLQPQHF

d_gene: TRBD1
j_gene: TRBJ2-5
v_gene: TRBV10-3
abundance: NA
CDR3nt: TGTGCCATCAGTGGGACAGGGGCACGGGGAGAGACCCAGTACTTC
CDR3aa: CAISGTGARGETQYF

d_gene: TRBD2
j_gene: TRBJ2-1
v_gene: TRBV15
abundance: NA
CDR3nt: TGTGCCACCAGCAGAGGGTCCGGGGGGTACAATGAGCAGTTCTTC
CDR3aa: CATSRGSGGYNEQFF

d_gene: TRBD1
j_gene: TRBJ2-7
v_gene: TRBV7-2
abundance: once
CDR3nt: TGTGCCAGCAGCCAACAGGGGCGAGGTCAGCAGTACTTC
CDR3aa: CASSQQGRGQQYF

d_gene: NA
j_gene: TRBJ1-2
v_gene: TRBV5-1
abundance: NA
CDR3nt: TGCGCCAGCAGCTTGAACCGGGACACCTTCCCCTATGGCTACACCTTC
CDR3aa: CASSLNRDTFPYGYTF

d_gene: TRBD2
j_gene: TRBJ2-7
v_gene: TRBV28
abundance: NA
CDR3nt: TGTGCCAGCAGTTCGCGACTAGCGGGCTACGCCTACGAGCAGTACTTC
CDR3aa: CASSSRLAGYAYEQYF

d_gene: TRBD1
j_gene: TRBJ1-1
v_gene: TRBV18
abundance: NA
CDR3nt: TGTGCCAGCTCACGGGACAGGGGAGGTACTGAAGCTTTCTTT
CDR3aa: CASSRDRGGTEAFF

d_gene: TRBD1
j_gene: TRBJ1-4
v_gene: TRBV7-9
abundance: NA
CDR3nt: TGTGCCAGCGGCCGACAGGGGCTAAATGAAAAACTGTTTTTT
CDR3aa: CASGRQGLNEKLFF

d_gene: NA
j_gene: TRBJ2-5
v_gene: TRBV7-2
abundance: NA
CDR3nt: TGTGCCAGCAGCTTTGGCGGGTCGTACCAAGAGACCCAGTACTTC
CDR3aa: CASSFGGSYQETQYF

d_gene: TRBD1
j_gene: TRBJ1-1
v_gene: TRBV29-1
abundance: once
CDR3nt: TGCAGCGGACAGGGTAGCACTGAAGCTTTCTTT
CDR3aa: CSGQGSTEAFF

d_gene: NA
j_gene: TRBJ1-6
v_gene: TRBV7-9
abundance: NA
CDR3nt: TGTGCCAGCAGCAGGTGGGCGGGGGTTGGAAATTCACCCCTCCACTTT
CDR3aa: CASSRWAGVGNSPLHF

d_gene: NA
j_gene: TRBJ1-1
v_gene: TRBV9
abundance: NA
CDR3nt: TGTGCCAGCAGCGTATTCCAGGGCACTGAAGCTTTCTTT
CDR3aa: CASSVFQGTEAFF

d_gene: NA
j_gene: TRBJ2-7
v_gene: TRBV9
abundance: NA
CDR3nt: TGTGCCAGCAGCGTAGGCGCCCCTACCTACGAGCAGTACTTC
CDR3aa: CASSVGAPTYEQYF

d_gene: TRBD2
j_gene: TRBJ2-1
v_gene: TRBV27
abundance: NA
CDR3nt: TGTGCCAGCAGTCCACAAGCGGGGGGGCCGGGCAATGAGCAGTTCTTC
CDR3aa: CASSPQAGGPGNEQFF

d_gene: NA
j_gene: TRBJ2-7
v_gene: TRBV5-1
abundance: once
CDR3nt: TGCGCCAGCAGCCTCCAGAACACCTACGAGCAGTACTTC
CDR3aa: CASSLQNTYEQYF

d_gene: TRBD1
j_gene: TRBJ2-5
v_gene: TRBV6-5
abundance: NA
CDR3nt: TGTGCCAGCAGTACCCGGACAGGGTTAGAGACCCAGTACTTC
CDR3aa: CASSTRTGLETQYF

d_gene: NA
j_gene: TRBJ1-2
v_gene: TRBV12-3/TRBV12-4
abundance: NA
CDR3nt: TGTGCCAGCAGTTTTGGGAGCTATGGCTACACCTTC
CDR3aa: CASSFGSYGYTF

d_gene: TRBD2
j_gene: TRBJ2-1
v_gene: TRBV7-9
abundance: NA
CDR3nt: TGTGCCAGCCGCCCTCGGGGGGGGTACAATGAGCAGTTCTTC
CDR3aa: CASRPRGGYNEQFF

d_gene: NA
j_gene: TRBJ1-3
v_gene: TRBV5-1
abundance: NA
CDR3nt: TGCGCCAGCAGCTTGGGTCTTTCTGGAAACACCATATATTTT
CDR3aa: CASSLGLSGNTIYF

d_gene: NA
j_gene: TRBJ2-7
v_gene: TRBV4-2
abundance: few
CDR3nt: TGTGCCAGCAGCCCCAGACAGGTCTCCTACGAGCAGTACTTC
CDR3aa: CASSPRQVSYEQYF

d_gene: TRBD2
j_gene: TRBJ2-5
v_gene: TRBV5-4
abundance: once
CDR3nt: TGTGCCAGCAGCCCCCAAGGGGGCGGGGGGGCAAAAAAGACCCAGTACTTC
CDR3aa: CASSPQGGGGAKKTQYF

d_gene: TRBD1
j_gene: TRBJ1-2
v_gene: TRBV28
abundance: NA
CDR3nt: TGTGCCAGCAGTCCTGGACAGGGCTATGGCTACACCTTC
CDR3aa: CASSPGQGYGYTF

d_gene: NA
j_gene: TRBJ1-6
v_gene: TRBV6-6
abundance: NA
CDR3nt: TGTGCCAGCAGTCCTAGGGGGAGCTCCTATAATTCACCCCTCCACTTT
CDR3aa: CASSPRGSSYNSPLHF

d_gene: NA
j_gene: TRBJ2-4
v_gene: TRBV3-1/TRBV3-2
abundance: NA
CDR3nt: TGTGCCAGCAGCCAAGAGAAAGGGGATCTCGGCAAAAACATTCAGTACTTC
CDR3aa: CASSQEKGDLGKNIQYF

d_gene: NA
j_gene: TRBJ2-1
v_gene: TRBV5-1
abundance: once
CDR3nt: TGCGCCAGCAGCCCCGTGGGGGGGCTCAGTGAGCAGTTCTTC
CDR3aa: CASSPVGGLSEQFF

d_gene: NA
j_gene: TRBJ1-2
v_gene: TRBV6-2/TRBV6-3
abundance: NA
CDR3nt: TGTGCCAGCAGTCCCCCGCCCACAGGTTATGGCTACACCTTC
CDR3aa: CASSPPPTGYGYTF

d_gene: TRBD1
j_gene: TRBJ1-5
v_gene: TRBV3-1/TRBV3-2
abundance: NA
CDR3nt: TGTGCCAGCAGCCCCGGGGACAGGGAGCGGAATCAGCCCCAGCATTTT
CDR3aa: CASSPGDRERNQPQHF

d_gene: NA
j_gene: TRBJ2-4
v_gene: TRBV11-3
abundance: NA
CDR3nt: TGTGCCAGCAGCAGGACATCCCCGCTAGCCAAAAACATTCAGTACTTC
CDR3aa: CASSRTSPLAKNIQYF

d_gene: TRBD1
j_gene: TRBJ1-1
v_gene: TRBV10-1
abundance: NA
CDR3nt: TGCGCCAGCAGTGATAGTTTTCGGGACAGCGAAGCTTTCTTT
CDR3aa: CASSDSFRDSEAFF

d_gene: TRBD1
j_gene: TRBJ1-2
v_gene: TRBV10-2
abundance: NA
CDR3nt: TGCGCCAGCAGTTCCGGGACAGGCGTGGGCTACACCTTC
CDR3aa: CASSSGTGVGYTF

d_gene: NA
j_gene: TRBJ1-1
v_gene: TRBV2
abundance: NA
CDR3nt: TGTGCCAGCAGTGAATACAGGGACAACGCTGAAGCTTTCTTT
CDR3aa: CASSEYRDNAEAFF

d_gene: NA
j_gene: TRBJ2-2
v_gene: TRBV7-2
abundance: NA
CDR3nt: TGTGCCAGCAGCTGGGGACTTTCGGGGGAGCTGTTTTTT
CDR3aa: CASSWGLSGELFF

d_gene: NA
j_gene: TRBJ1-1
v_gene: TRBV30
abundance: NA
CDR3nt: TGTGCCTGGAGTCGCGGACAAAGTGAAGCTTTCTTT
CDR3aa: CAWSRGQSEAFF

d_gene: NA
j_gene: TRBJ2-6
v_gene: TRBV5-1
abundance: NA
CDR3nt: TGCGCCAGCAGCTTTACAGGAAGCTCTGGGGCCAACGTCCTGACTTTC
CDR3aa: CASSFTGSSGANVLTF

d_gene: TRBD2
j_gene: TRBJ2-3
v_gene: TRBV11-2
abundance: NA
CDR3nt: TGTGCCAGCAGCCAAAGGGGACTAGCGCTGTCAGATACGCAGTATTTT
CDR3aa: CASSQRGLALSDTQYF

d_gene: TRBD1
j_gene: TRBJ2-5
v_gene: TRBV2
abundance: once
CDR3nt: TGTGCCAGCCGCCTTAATTATCGACAGGGTAGCCAAGAGACCCAGTACTTC
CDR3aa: CASRLNYRQGSQETQYF

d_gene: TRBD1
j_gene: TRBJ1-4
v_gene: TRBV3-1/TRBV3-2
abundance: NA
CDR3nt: TGTGCCAGCAGGATTGGGACAGCGAAGAATGAAAAACTGTTTTTT
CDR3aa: CASRIGTAKNEKLFF

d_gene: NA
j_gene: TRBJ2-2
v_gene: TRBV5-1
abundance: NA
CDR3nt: TGCGCCAGCAGCTCCCAGCCGGCAGGGAACACCGGGGAGCTGTTTTTT
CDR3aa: CASSSQPAGNTGELFF

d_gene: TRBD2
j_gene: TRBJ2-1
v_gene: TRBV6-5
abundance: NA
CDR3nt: TGTGCCAGCAGACTCACTAGCGGGGGGTACAATGAGCAGTTCTTC
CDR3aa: CASRLTSGGYNEQFF

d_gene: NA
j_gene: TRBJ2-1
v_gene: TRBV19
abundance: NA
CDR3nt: TGTGCCAGTAGTAGGGGGGTCGTAAGGGGTTTGAAAAATGAGCAGTTCTTC
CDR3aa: CASSRGVVRGLKNEQFF

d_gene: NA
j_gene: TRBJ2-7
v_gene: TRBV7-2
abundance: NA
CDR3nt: TGTGCCAGCAGCTTAGTCCTTACAGGGTATAGGAGCTACGAGCAGTACTTC
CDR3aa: CASSLVLTGYRSYEQYF

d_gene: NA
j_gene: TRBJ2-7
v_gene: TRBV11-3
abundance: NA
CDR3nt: TGTGCCAGCAGCCCCTTCGACAGGGAGCAGTACTTC
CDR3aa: CASSPFDREQYF

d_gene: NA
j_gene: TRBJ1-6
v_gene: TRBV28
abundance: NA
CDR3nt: TGTGCCAGCAGTCTAACTCGCAACCGGGCACCGAAACGGCGGGATTCACCCCTCCACTTT
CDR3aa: CASSLTRNRAPKRRDSPLHF

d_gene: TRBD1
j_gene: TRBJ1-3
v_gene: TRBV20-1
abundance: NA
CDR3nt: TGCAGTGCTAGTCCAGGGACAGGGGGAAACACCATATATTTT
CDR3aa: CSASPGTGGNTIYF

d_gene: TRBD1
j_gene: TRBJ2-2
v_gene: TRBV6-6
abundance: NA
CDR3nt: TGTGCCAGCAGTTCTCGGACAGGGCCGGTCGGGGAGCTGTTTTTT
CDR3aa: CASSSRTGPVGELFF

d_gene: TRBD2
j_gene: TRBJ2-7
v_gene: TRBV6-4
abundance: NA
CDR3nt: TGTGCCAGCACCTCGGGGGGTAAAGGCCAAGGGGAGCAGTACTTC
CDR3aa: CASTSGGKGQGEQYF

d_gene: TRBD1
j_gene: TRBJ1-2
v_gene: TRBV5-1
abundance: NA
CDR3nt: TGCGCCAGCAGCTTACGACAGGGTAACTATGGCTACACCTTC
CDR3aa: CASSLRQGNYGYTF

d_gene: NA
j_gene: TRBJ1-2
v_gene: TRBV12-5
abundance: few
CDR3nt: TGTGCTAGTGGTTTGGATCGGGGGGCGCACTATGGCTACACCTTC
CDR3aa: CASGLDRGAHYGYTF

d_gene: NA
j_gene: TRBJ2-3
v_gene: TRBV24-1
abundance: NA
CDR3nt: TGTGCCACCAGTGCGGTAGCGCCCGGGGCAGATACGCAGTATTTT
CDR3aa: CATSAVAPGADTQYF

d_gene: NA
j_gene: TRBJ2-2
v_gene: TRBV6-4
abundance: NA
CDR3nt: TGTGCCAGCAGTGACAGGCCAGAGGGCACCGGGGAGCTGTTTTTT
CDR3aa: CASSDRPEGTGELFF